This passage covers 30 T cell receptor beta chains from one sample sequenced in a study of blood T cells in healthy people across ages (dated by TCRdb to between 2015 and 2016). Libraries were constructed by 5' RACE. Sequencing relied on an Illumina HiSeq 2500. The second PCR ran for about 6 to 11 cycles and used a J-beta primer mix along with a sample-barcoded 5' primer. TCRdb cleaned the public reads at Q25 with fastp, built clones with MiXCR and kept in-frame beta chains. When rows share a CDR3 protein, they turn into one entry using the most common DNA and genes. The sample contains about 640,000 distinct CDR3 sequences, under 65% of them found a single time. The ten largest clonotypes hold 30% to 45% of the sample. Sequencing was carried out using blood. These receptors came from a man in his sixties in good health.

This clonotype occurred a few times. This chain links TRBV7-2 with TRBJ2-1; 8 nucleotides match TRBD2. This CDR3 is built from 15 residues. In germline, CDR1 is SGHTA, CDR2 FQGNSA. The CDR3 nucleotides read TGTGCGAGCGGGTTTAGCGGGAACTCCTACAATGAGCAGTTCTTC. This gives the protein CASGFSGNSYNEQFF. Full variable domain (outside the CDR3, taken from reference TRBV7-2 and TRBJ2-1): GAGVSQSPSNKVTEKGKDVELRCDPISGHTALYWYRQSLGQGLEFLIYFQGNSAPDKSGLPSDRFSAERTGGSVSTLTIQRTQQEDSAVYLCASGFSGNSYNEQFFGPGTRLTVL.

The gene calls are TRBV7-9 and TRBJ2-6; the match to TRBD1 covers 8 bases. Germline CDR1 SEHNR, CDR2 FQNEAQ (reference sequence). The CDR3 sequence is 17 residues long. Germline trimming cut 4 bases from V and 2 bases from J; bases unmatched to any gene: 7. In DNA form, the CDR3 reads TGTGCCAGCAGCTCCGGACAGGGTAGTCCTGGGGCCAACGTCCTGACTTTC. It yields the protein CASSSGQGSPGANVLTF.

The chain has TRBV9 and TRBJ2-3; the match to TRBD2 covers 8 bases. V was clipped by 0 bases and J by 0 bases; unmatched bases: 9. The CDR3 runs to 18 residues. Germline loops: CDR1 SGDLS, CDR2 YYNGEE. CDR3 bases: TGTGCCAGCAGCGTAGGTCCGGGGGGGGGATTTAGCACAGATACGCAGTATTTT. It codes for CASSVGPGGGFSTDTQYF. Full variable domain (missing parts from reference TRBV9 and TRBJ2-3): DSGVTQTPKHLITATGQRVTLRCSPRSGDLSVYWYQQSLDQGLQFLIQYYNGEERAKGNILERFSAQQFPDLHSELNLSSLELGDSALYFCASSVGPGGGFSTDTQYFGPGTRLTVL.

This clonotype was found a few times. The gene calls are TRBV13 and TRBJ2-5, with D perhaps matching TRBD1 or TRBD2 (5 bases each). The V gene lost 3 bases and the J gene lost 4 bases, with 12 bases spanning the gap. From germline, CDR1 is PRHDT and CDR2 FYEKMQ (reference sequence). The CDR3 length is 14 residues. This chain's CDR3 is CASSLVGVGETQYF. The CDR3 DNA follows: TGTGCCAGCAGCTTGGTGGGGGTTGGAGAGACCCAGTACTTC.

The V call is TRBV12-3 or TRBV12-4, the J call TRBJ2-3; D is possibly TRBD1 (6 bases). V lost 8 bases, J lost 6 bases, and 15 bases lay in between. The CDR3 is 13 residues long. The CDR3 here is CASLQGGGDTQYF. The CDR3 bases are TGTGCCAGCCTACAGGGTGGCGGGGATACGCAGTATTTT.

J is TRBJ2-5 and V is TRBV6-2 or TRBV6-3, with no clear D. The CDR3 extends over 13 amino acids. CDR1 MNHEY and CDR2 SVGEGT come from the germline V gene. Trimming stripped 6 bases from V and 1 base from J, with 9 bases between. The CDR3 reads CASRLQTQETQYF. The CDR3 region has the DNA TGTGCCAGCAGGTTACAGACCCAAGAGACCCAGTACTTC.

Written as DNA, the CDR3 is TGTGCCAGCAGTTTAAATTACGGGCCTTCTAATGAGCAGTTCTTC. Translating it yields CASSLNYGPSNEQFF. The V call is TRBV12-3 or TRBV12-4, the J call TRBJ2-1; D is undetermined. The CDR3 length is 15 residues. The V end was cut by 2 bases, the J end by 7 bases, with 15 bases between.

This chain uses TRBV12-3 or TRBV12-4 with TRBJ2-1, with 7 nucleotides matching TRBD2. Trimming cost V 7 bases and J 9 bases; bases outside gene matches: 6. The CDR3 loop spans 12 amino acids. The CDR3 DNA follows: TGTGCCAGCACTCGCTGGGGGGGTGAGCAGTTCTTC. This codes for CASTRWGGEQFF.

This clonotype was picked up one time. The rearrangement links TRBV6-6 to TRBJ2-7; TRBD2 might be the D (6 bases). The V gene's germline CDR1 is MNHNY and CDR2 SVGAGI (reference sequence). The length of the CDR3 is 16 residues. The ends were cut back, 7 bases at V and 0 bases at J, with 19 bases in the middle. The CDR3 bases are TGTGCCAGCACCTTACATCCGGGGGTTTCCTCCTACGAGCAGTACTTC. It translates to CASTLHPGVSSYEQYF.

This clonotype was recorded a few times. This chain links TRBV20-1 with TRBJ2-5, with no clear D. Trimming left V 0 bases short and J 7 bases short, with 9 bases between. Germline CDR1 and CDR2: DFQATT and SNEGSKA (reference sequence). CDR3 length: 12 residues. The CDR3 protein is CSARDDRWTQYF. The CDR3 DNA follows: TGCAGTGCTAGAGATGACCGCTGGACCCAGTACTTC.

V and J are TRBV7-7 and TRBJ2-7; 7 bases match TRBD1. The last part of the DNA fits TRBJ2-5 better; the J call may be wrong. CDR3 size: 14 residues. Germline-derived CDR1 and CDR2 are SSHAT and FNYEAQ (reference sequence). The CDR3 bases are TGTGCCAGCAGCTCGACAGGGTTGGAAGAGACCCAGTACTTC. Its translation is CASSSTGLEETQYF.

The chain uses TRBV7-2 and TRBJ1-2, with TRBD1 as a possible D gene (5 bases). Per germline, CDR1 SGHTA and CDR2 FQGNSA. Trimming removed 5 bases at V and 1 base at J, with 20 bases between. The CDR3 is 17 amino acids. For the CDR3, the DNA is TGTGCCAGCAGCCAGCGTAGGGGTCGCGCTTTTAACTATGGCTACACCTTC. Its translation: CASSQRRGRAFNYGYTF.

This clonotype was observed once. This CDR3 is CASLWGGGYNEQFF. The CDR3 bases are TGTGCCAGCCTATGGGGGGGAGGGTACAATGAGCAGTTCTTC. This chain uses TRBV6-2 or TRBV6-3 with TRBJ2-1; 7 nucleotides match TRBD2. The germline V gene has CDR1 MNHEY and CDR2 SVGEGT. The CDR3 spans 14 residues. V trimming: 8 bases; J trimming: 4 bases; junction bases outside the gene matches: 8.

V usage is TRBV20-1 and J usage is TRBJ2-7, with 10 bases lining up with TRBD1. Germline values: CDR1 DFQATT, CDR2 SNEGSKA (reference sequence). CDR3 length equals 13 residues. Trimming at V came to 5 bases and at J to 1 base, leaving 2 bases not matched to a gene. CDR3 DNA: TGCAGTGCTGCGGGACAGGGGTCCTACGAGCAGTACTTC. This codes for CSAAGQGSYEQYF.

This clonotype was seen a handful of times. The chain joins TRBV20-1 to TRBJ2-7; no clear D gene. Germline V gives CDR1 DFQATT, CDR2 SNEGSKA (reference sequence). The CDR3 spans 15 residues. Trimming removed 0 bases from V and 0 bases from J, with 12 bases in between. In DNA, the CDR3 is TGCAGTGCTAGAGATCCTGGTCGGAACTCCTACGAGCAGTACTTC. Its protein product is CSARDPGRNSYEQYF.

The V gene is TRBV7-2, the J gene TRBJ1-5, with D perhaps TRBD1 (6 bases). This CDR3 contains 15 residues. Germline V gene sequence: CDR1 SGHTA, CDR2 FQGNSA. V was cut by 5 bases and J by 0 bases, with 11 bases left in between. CDR3 in amino acids: CASSLRTDSNQPQHF. The CDR3 nucleotides read TGTGCCAGCAGCCTACGGACAGATAGCAATCAGCCCCAGCATTTT.

The rearrangement links TRBV2 to TRBJ2-5; 7 nucleotides align to TRBD2. CDR1 and CDR2 from the germline V gene are SNHLY and FYNNEI. The CDR3 consists of 16 residues. V trimming: 7 bases; J trimming: 5 bases; junction bases outside the gene matches: 16. The DNA of the CDR3 is TGTGCCAGCATTCTCAGCGGGGTGTCAAGTAGGGAGACCCAGTACTTC. Protein sequence: CASILSGVSSRETQYF.

This clonotype was seen a single time. This chain joins TRBV20-1 and TRBJ2-5; TRBD2 aligns across 8 bases. Germline-derived CDR1 and CDR2 are DFQATT and SNEGSKA (reference sequence). V lost 1 base, J lost 2 bases, and 9 bases stayed unmatched. The CDR3 length is 16 residues. CDR3 DNA sequence: TGCAGTGCTAGAGTAGGGCTAGCGGGCTATCAAGAGACCCAGTACTTC. It yields the protein CSARVGLAGYQETQYF.

This clonotype came up many times. V and J are TRBV24-1 and TRBJ2-1; no firm D call. This CDR3 contains 13 residues. CDR1 KGHDR and CDR2 SFDVKD come from the germline V gene. Trimming took off 5 bases at V and 9 bases at J, with 13 bases between the two ends. The CDR3: CATSVQPRTEQFF. The CDR3 nucleotides are TGTGCCACCAGTGTTCAACCCAGAACTGAGCAGTTCTTC.

The chain uses TRBV20-1 and TRBJ2-5; D is perhaps TRBD2 (6 bases). CDR1 and CDR2 from the germline V gene are DFQATT and SNEGSKA (reference sequence). The V end was cut by 6 bases, the J end by 4 bases, with 18 bases between. The length of the CDR3 is 14 residues. CDR3 sequence: CSASPGRGRETQYF. DNA for the CDR3: TGCAGTGCCAGCCCGGGGCGGGGACGAGAGACCCAGTACTTC.

The chain combines TRBV4-2 with TRBJ1-2; no firm D call. Germline assignment: CDR1 LGHNA and CDR2 YNFKEQ. Trimming shortened V by 4 bases and J by 4 bases, and 10 bases separated the two germline ends. The CDR3 runs to 13 residues. The CDR3 protein is CASSPTKSYGYTF. The CDR3 DNA follows: TGTGCCAGCAGCCCGACTAAATCCTATGGCTACACCTTC.

The V and J genes are TRBV20-1 and TRBJ2-3; 10 bases map to TRBD2. Trimming took 6 bases from V and 1 from J; bases not matched to a gene: 4. The CDR3 length is 14 residues. Germline CDR1 and CDR2: DFQATT and SNEGSKA (reference sequence). CDR3 DNA: TGCAGTGCCGACGGGACTAGCGGCACAGATACGCAGTATTTT. The encoded protein is CSADGTSGTDTQYF.

V and J are TRBV29-1 and TRBJ2-1; TRBD2 aligns across 11 bases. Germline CDR1 is SQVTM and CDR2 is ANQGSEA. This CDR3 region has 14 residues. The J segment lost 10 bases and the V segment lost 3 bases, leaving 8 bases of the junction unmatched. CDR3 loop: CSVEISGGAGEQFF. CDR3 coding DNA: TGCAGCGTTGAGATTAGCGGGGGGGCCGGCGAGCAGTTCTTC.

The J gene is TRBJ2-3, the V gene TRBV27; possibly TRBD1 for D (5 bases). Per the germline V gene, CDR1 is MNHEY and CDR2 is SMNVEV (reference sequence). CDR3 length: 16 residues. Deletions cut 7 bases from V and 3 bases from J, with 20 bases between. CDR3 sequence (DNA): TGTGCCAGCAACCTCGACAGTCCGGCGAATACAGATACGCAGTATTTT. Encoded protein: CASNLDSPANTDTQYF.

The CDR3, as DNA: TGTGCCAGCACCGACCCCGCGAGCTCTGGAAACACCATATATTTT. Its translation is CASTDPASSGNTIYF. V is TRBV12-3 or TRBV12-4 and J is TRBJ1-3; D ambiguous. Trimming cost V 7 bases and J 0 bases, with 13 bases left between them. The CDR3 is 15 amino acids.

The chain is built from TRBV28 and TRBJ1-2, with TRBD1 identical over 7 bases. J was trimmed by 6 bases and V by 8 bases; bases with no gene match: 12. CDR1 and CDR2 (germline): MDHEN, SYDVKM. The CDR3 spans 14 residues. The CDR3 loop is CASGTAQLLDGYTF. The CDR3 nucleotides are TGTGCCAGCGGGACAGCCCAACTATTGGATGGCTACACCTTC.

This clonotype has only a few counts. The chain is built from TRBV7-2 and TRBJ2-7, with 13 bases matching TRBD2. Germline-derived CDR1 and CDR2 are SGHTA and FQGNSA. The trim removed 5 bases at V and 3 bases at J, leaving 13 bases unmatched. The CDR3 has 18 residues. CDR3 residues: CASSPPDQLAGGHYEQYF. In DNA, the CDR3 is TGTGCCAGCAGCCCGCCCGACCAACTAGCGGGGGGGCACTACGAGCAGTACTTC.

This clonotype appeared a few times. The chain has TRBV12-3 or TRBV12-4 and TRBJ2-1; 10 bases are a match to TRBD1. V was clipped by 3 bases and J by 6 bases; unmatched bases: 5. The CDR3 totals 15 residues. The chain's CDR3 is CASSLGDRGRNEQFF. In nucleotides, the CDR3 is TGTGCCAGCAGTTTGGGGGACAGGGGTCGCAATGAGCAGTTCTTC.

The gene calls are TRBV21-1 and TRBJ2-5; TRBD1, the table's D call, was not compared with the DNA. The J call could be wrong; TRBJ2-7 is a better fit for the DNA end. TRBV21-1 is labeled a pseudogene. The length of the CDR3 is 15 residues. The CDR3 loop is CASSKSGTGGGEQYF. CDR3 coding DNA: TGTGCCAGCAGCAAATCGGGGACAGGGGGCGGCGAGCAGTACTTC.

This clonotype was picked up a small number of times. The chain joins TRBV20-1 to TRBJ2-1; 9 bases are a match to TRBD2. In germline, CDR1 is DFQATT, CDR2 SNEGSKA (reference sequence). The length of the CDR3 is 16 residues. V lost 1 base and J lost 6; bases outside the gene matches: 10. The CDR3 spells CSARGRRGGLPNEQFF. The CDR3 DNA reads as TGCAGTGCTAGAGGTCGGCGGGGGGGGCTCCCCAATGAGCAGTTCTTC.